These 29 T cell receptor beta chains came from one sample sequenced in a study of post-analysis software for immune sequencing data. Study-level points and caveats: A handful of TRBV segments appeared more often in patients than in controls, and TRBV5-6, TRBV5-1 and TRBV20-1 were among these.

The antigens these receptors bind are not known. Prepared libraries of TCR beta cDNA carried unique molecular identifiers. TCRdb re-called the PCR reads with MiXCR, one entry per CDR3 protein. Seen here are about 430,000 distinct CDR3 sequences, about 40% observed once, and the top ten hold under 9%. The sample consisted of blood. These receptors were obtained from a girl aged 2-10 years with multiple sclerosis.

V usage is TRBV24-1 and J usage is TRBJ2-1, with TRBD2 matching over 7 bases. The V segment lost 3 bases and the J segment 15 bases; nucleotides outside the gene matches: 13. Germline V CDR1 and CDR2: KGHDR, SFDVKD. There are 14 residues in the CDR3. This chain's CDR3 is CATSDPRGSAGTFF. CDR3 bases: TGTGCCACCAGTGATCCCCGGGGGTCAGCGGGGACGTTCTTC.

The table lists this clonotype with many counts. This sequence joins TRBV29-1 and TRBJ2-1, with D unresolved. The V end was cut by 4 bases, the J end by 0 bases, with 13 bases between. The CDR3 is 15 residues long. Germline CDR1 SQVTM, CDR2 ANQGSEA. In DNA form, the CDR3 reads TGCAGCGTTGTTGTCGGCCTGAACTCCTACAATGAGCAGTTCTTC. It encodes CSVVVGLNSYNEQFF.

The CDR3: CARSQSGGLAKNIQYF. In DNA, the CDR3 is TGTGCCAGAAGCCAGTCAGGGGGCTTGGCCAAAAACATTCAGTACTTC. This sequence joins TRBV2 and TRBJ2-4; 8 positions agree with TRBD1. There are 16 residues in the CDR3. CDR1 SNHLY and CDR2 FYNNEI come from the germline V gene. The V gene end was trimmed by 9 bases and the J gene end by 1 base; junction bases not matched to a gene: 11. Full variable domain (remainder filled in from reference TRBV2 and TRBJ2-4): EPEVTQTPSHQVTQMGQEVILRCVPISNHLYFYWYRQILGQKVEFLVSFYNNEISEKSEIFDDQFSVERPDGSNFTLKIRSTKLEDSAMYFCARSQSGGLAKNIQYFGAGTRLSVL.

A remark on this clonotype: A single base separates this from a much larger clone, so it may be a read error. The rearrangement joins TRBV5-6 to TRBJ2-7, with 9 positions matching TRBD2. This CDR3 region has 14 residues. Germline-derived CDR1 and CDR2 are SGHDT and YYEEEE. The CDR3 nucleotides are TGTACCAGCAGCGATAGCGGGAGCCCCTACGAGCAGTACTTC. Its translation: CTSSDSGSPYEQYF.

V usage is TRBV12-3 or TRBV12-4 and J usage is TRBJ1-1, with TRBD1 identical over 7 bases. Losses at the gene ends were 5 bases for V and 4 bases for J; bases not matched to a gene: 10. The CDR3 totals 15 residues. Here the CDR3 reads CASSAQDRRGTEAFF. The CDR3 DNA is TGTGCCAGCAGTGCCCAGGACAGGAGGGGCACTGAAGCTTTCTTT.

In this sample, this clonotype turned up a few times. V usage is TRBV12-3 or TRBV12-4 and J usage is TRBJ2-1; D perhaps matches TRBD2 (5 bases). The CDR3 is made up of 13 amino acids. The V and J ends lost 8 bases and 4 bases respectively, with 12 bases between them. The CDR3 loop reads CASLQLEYNEQFF. The CDR3 DNA is TGTGCCAGCCTACAACTAGAGTACAATGAGCAGTTCTTC.

As regards this clonotype: Sequence at one end of the junction differs from germline and may be a read error. V is TRBV14 and J is TRBJ2-1; D perhaps matches TRBD1 (5 bases). Germline CDR1 and CDR2: SGHDN and FVKESK. The CDR3 extends over 17 amino acids. CDR3: CANSQPQDSSYYNEQFF. The CDR3 nucleotides are TGTGCCAACAGCCAACCGCAAGACAGTTCCTACTACAATGAGCAGTTCTTC. Filled out from reference TRBV14 and TRBJ2-1, the complete variable domain reads EAGVTQFPSHSVIEKGQTVTLRCDPISGHDNLYWYRRVMGKEIKFLLHFVKESKQDESGMPNNRFLAERTGGTYSTLKVQPAELEDSGVYFCANSQPQDSSYYNEQFFGPGTRLTVL.

This clonotype turned up a few times. The rearrangement joins TRBV30 to TRBJ2-2; D gene uncertain. Per germline, CDR1 GTSNPN and CDR2 SVGIG (reference sequence). The CDR3 runs 12 residues. The CDR3 DNA reads TGTGCGACCGACCCGAACACCGGGGAGCTGTTTTTT. The encoded protein is CATDPNTGELFF. The whole variable domain, filled in from reference TRBV30 and TRBJ2-2, reads SQTIHQWPATLVQPVGSPLSLECTVEGTSNPNLYWYRQAAGRGLQLLFYSVGIGQISSEVPQNLSASRPQDRQFILSSKKLLLSDSGFYLCATDPNTGELFFGEGSRLTVL.

The chain is built from TRBV6-5 and TRBJ2-7; the match to TRBD1 covers 7 bases. The V and J ends lost 1 base and 3 bases, in that order; junction bases with no gene match: 18. Germline CDR1 and CDR2: MNHEY and SVGAGI. The CDR3 is 19 residues long. CDR3 in DNA: TGTGCCAGCAGTTACTATCGGCCCCGCTTGGGACAGCTCAACTACGAGCAGTACTTC. This encodes CASSYYRPRLGQLNYEQYF.

V and J are TRBV7-9 and TRBJ1-1; D ambiguous. Germline assignment: CDR1 SEHNR and CDR2 FQNEAQ (reference sequence). This CDR3 is 14 amino acids long. V lost 1 base, J lost 4 bases, and 10 bases lay in between. As DNA, the CDR3 is TGTGCCAGCAGCTTAGGGGTGGTTGGCACTGAAGCTTTCTTT. Protein product: CASSLGVVGTEAFF.

The V call is TRBV7-8, the J call TRBJ2-7; 9 nucleotides match TRBD2. The ends lost 6 bases at V and 3 bases at J; junction bases unmatched: 9. The CDR3 length is 15 residues. The germline V gene encodes CDR1 SGHVS and CDR2 FQNEAQ. This CDR3 is CASSPASGTSYEQYF. For the CDR3, the DNA is TGTGCCAGCAGTCCCGCTAGCGGGACCAGCTACGAGCAGTACTTC.

The table lists this clonotype with a few counts. The J gene is TRBJ2-5, the V gene TRBV7-9; no clear D gene. V gave up 0 bases and J gave up 2 bases, with 10 bases separating them. This CDR3 has 15 amino acids. Per the germline V gene, CDR1 is SEHNR and CDR2 is FQNEAQ (reference sequence). This chain's CDR3 is CASSLALLAQETQYF. The CDR3 coding sequence is TGTGCCAGCAGCTTAGCGTTGCTGGCACAAGAGACCCAGTACTTC.

CDR3 loop: CSASGKSSYEQYF. CDR3 DNA sequence: TGCAGTGCTAGCGGAAAAAGCTCCTACGAGCAGTACTTC. This chain links TRBV20-1 with TRBJ2-7; D ambiguous. The CDR3 has 13 residues. The V end was cut by 3 bases, the J end by 0 bases, with 9 bases between. CDR1 is DFQATT and CDR2 is SNEGSKA in the germline V gene (reference sequence).

This clonotype occurred once. This chain uses TRBV4-2 with TRBJ1-4; 11 nucleotides align to TRBD1. This CDR3 is 16 amino acids long. Trimming removed 5 bases from V and 4 bases from J; junction bases left unmatched: 6. The V gene's germline CDR1 is LGHNA and CDR2 YNFKEQ. Here the CDR3 reads CASSVSGTGGNEKLFF. CDR3 DNA sequence: TGTGCCAGCAGCGTTTCAGGGACAGGGGGTAATGAAAAACTGTTTTTT.

This clonotype was seen more than once but under ten times. The J gene is TRBJ2-1, the V gene TRBV10-3, with 9 nucleotides matching TRBD1. V was pared by 5 bases and J by 7 bases, with 6 bases of the junction left unmatched. CDR1 and CDR2 (germline): ENHRY, SYGVKD. The CDR3 contains 14 residues. CDR3 sequence reads: CAISPGQGSNEQFF. The DNA of the CDR3 is TGTGCCATCAGTCCGGGACAGGGAAGTAATGAGCAGTTCTTC.

The chain joins TRBV29-1 to TRBJ2-7, with D perhaps TRBD1 (5 bases). The germline CDR1 and CDR2 sequences are SQVTM and ANQGSEA. The CDR3 runs to 12 residues. Trimming removed 4 bases from V and 3 bases from J, with 10 bases in between. CDR3 in amino acids: CSVAGLNYEQYF. The CDR3 DNA reads as TGCAGCGTTGCAGGGCTTAACTACGAGCAGTACTTC.

The rearrangement joins TRBV5-6 to TRBJ1-2; the D is unclear. Trimming cost V 4 bases and J 4 bases, with 14 bases left between them. Germline CDR1 and CDR2: SGHDT and YYEEEE. The CDR3 is 14 amino acids. The CDR3 DNA reads as TGTGCCAGCAGCCGGAGGGAGTTTCGCTATGGCTACACCTTC. It yields the protein CASSRREFRYGYTF.

This clonotype was detected a few times. This chain links TRBV5-1 with TRBJ2-5, with D unclear. V was shortened by 2 bases and J by 4 bases, with 15 bases between the two germline ends. This CDR3 is built from 15 residues. Germline-derived CDR1 and CDR2 are SGHRS and YFSETQ. The DNA of the CDR3 is TGCGCCAGCAGCTTAGCATTAACCCGCGGAGAGACCCAGTACTTC. Translation: CASSLALTRGETQYF.

This clonotype was observed a handful of times. The chain links TRBV6-6 to TRBJ2-1, with 9 positions matching TRBD2. J was trimmed by 5 bases and V by 11 bases; bases with no gene match: 10. This CDR3 region has 14 residues. CDR1 and CDR2 from the germline V gene are MNHNY and SVGAGI (reference sequence). CDR3 coding DNA: TGTGCCTGTCGGTTCCGACTAGCGGACAATGAGCAGTTCTTC. Translating gives CACRFRLADNEQFF.

The chain employs TRBV7-2 and TRBJ2-1; 9 bases agree with TRBD2. This CDR3 has 18 amino acids. Germline values: CDR1 SGHTA, CDR2 FQGNSA. V shed 5 bases, J shed 0 bases, and the junction held 11 bases outside the gene matches. In nucleotides, the CDR3 is TGTGCCAGCAGCCCCGCACCTAGCGGGGCTAGCTCCTACAATGAGCAGTTCTTC. This codes for CASSPAPSGASSYNEQFF.

The rearrangement joins TRBV6-2 or TRBV6-3 to TRBJ1-2; 7 bases are shared with TRBD1. The CDR3 has 15 residues. Unmatched junction bases numbered 8, after V lost 5 bases and J lost 2 bases. Per the germline V gene, CDR1 is MNHEY and CDR2 is SVGEGT. Here the CDR3 reads CASSPSGQTNYGYTF. CDR3 nucleotides: TGTGCCAGCAGTCCCTCGGGACAGACAAACTATGGCTACACCTTC.

The chain joins TRBV20-1 to TRBJ1-6; 12 bases are shared with TRBD1. The ends lost 1 base at V and 0 bases at J; junction bases unmatched: 10. Germline CDR1 DFQATT, CDR2 SNEGSKA (reference sequence). This CDR3 is built from 20 residues. CDR3 region: CSARGISGTGGASYNSPLHF. In nucleotides, the CDR3 is TGCAGTGCTAGAGGGATAAGTGGGACAGGGGGCGCCTCCTATAATTCACCCCTCCACTTT.

The sample holds a few counts of this clonotype. This chain connects TRBV5-1 to TRBJ2-3; 8 positions match TRBD1. V was pared by 4 bases and J by 1 base, with 8 bases of the junction left unmatched. The CDR3 sequence is 16 residues long. The germline V gene encodes CDR1 SGHRS and CDR2 YFSETQ. The CDR3 bases are TGCGCCAGCAGCCGGGGACAGGATACTGGCACAGATACGCAGTATTTT. Translated, it gives CASSRGQDTGTDTQYF.

This sequence joins TRBV27 and TRBJ2-1; 9 bases agree with TRBD1. CDR1 is MNHEY and CDR2 is SMNVEV in the germline V gene (reference sequence). The junction had 4 bases not matched to a gene; V was cut back by 7 bases and J by 3 bases. This CDR3 contains 14 residues. The CDR3 region has the DNA TGTGCCAGCAAAGTGGGACAGGGCTACAATGAGCAGTTCTTC. This codes for CASKVGQGYNEQFF.

The chain links TRBV4-1 to TRBJ1-2, with no clear D. V was shortened by 2 bases and J by 6 bases, with 10 bases between the two germline ends. Germline V CDR1 and CDR2: MGHRA, YSYEKL. This CDR3 spans 13 amino acids. In nucleotides, the CDR3 is TGCGCCAGCAGCCAACGAGAATACCATGGCTACACCTTC. Amino acid sequence: CASSQREYHGYTF.

This chain connects TRBV5-4 to TRBJ2-4; D not certain. The DNA matches TRBJ2-7 better at its end, which makes the J call doubtful. The CDR3 totals 14 residues. Germline V lookup: CDR1 SGHNT, CDR2 YYREEE (reference sequence). The CDR3 DNA reads as TGTGCCAGCAGCTTATCCCGGAACCTCTACGAGCAGTACTTC. Amino acid sequence: CASSLSRNLYEQYF.

This chain connects TRBV6-6 to TRBJ1-1, with D tentatively TRBD1 (6 bases). Germline values: CDR1 MNHNY, CDR2 SVGAGI (reference sequence). With 5 bases removed from V and 5 bases from J, the gap between germline ends came to 15 bases. CDR3 size: 14 residues. The CDR3 is CASSATQGRTEAFF. The CDR3 DNA follows: TGTGCCAGCAGTGCAACTCAGGGGAGGACTGAAGCTTTCTTT.

This clonotype counts as medium-sized. The CDR3 here is CASSLFPGTSGKNEQFF. DNA of the CDR3: TGTGCCAGCAGTTTATTCCCCGGGACTAGCGGGAAAAATGAGCAGTTCTTC. V gene TRBV12-3 or TRBV12-4 combines with J gene TRBJ2-1; 13 positions agree with TRBD2. Trimming cost V 2 bases and J 7 bases; bases outside gene matches: 8. The CDR3 covers 17 residues.

This clonotype was seen more than once but under ten times. The V call is TRBV6-1, the J call TRBJ2-4; tentative D call: TRBD2 (6 bases). The CDR3 is 17 amino acids. Trimming stripped 6 bases from V and 13 bases from J, with 31 bases between. CDR1 and CDR2 from the germline V gene are MNHNS and SASEGT. CDR3 nucleotide sequence: TGTGCCAGCAGCCCCCCCCCGTACGGGGGAACCTTCAATGAGCAGTACTTC. Translated: CASSPPPYGGTFNEQYF.